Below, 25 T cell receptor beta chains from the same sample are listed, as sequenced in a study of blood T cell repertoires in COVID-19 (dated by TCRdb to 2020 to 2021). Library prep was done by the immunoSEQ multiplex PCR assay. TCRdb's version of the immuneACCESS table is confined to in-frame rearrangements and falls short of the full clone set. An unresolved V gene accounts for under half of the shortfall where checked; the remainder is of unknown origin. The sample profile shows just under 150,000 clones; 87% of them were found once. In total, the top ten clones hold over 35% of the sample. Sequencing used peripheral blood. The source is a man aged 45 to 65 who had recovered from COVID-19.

CDR3 loop: CATHRWGEGEQFF. The DNA for the CDR3 is TGTGCCACGCACAGATGGGGGGAGGGTGAGCAGTTCTTC. This chain joins TRBV7-8 and TRBJ2-1; 7 bases fit TRBD2. CDR1 is SGHVS and CDR2 is FQNEAQ in the germline V gene. The CDR3 is made up of 13 amino acids. J was trimmed by 9 bases and V by 10 bases; bases with no gene match: 12.

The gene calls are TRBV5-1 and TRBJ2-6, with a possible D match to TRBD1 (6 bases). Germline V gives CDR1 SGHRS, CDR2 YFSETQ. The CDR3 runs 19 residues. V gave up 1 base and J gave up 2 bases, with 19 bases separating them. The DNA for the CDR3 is TGCGCCAGCAGCTTGCCCCCGGACAGAGAAGGACCTGGGGCCAACGTCCTGACTTTC. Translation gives CASSLPPDREGPGANVLTF.

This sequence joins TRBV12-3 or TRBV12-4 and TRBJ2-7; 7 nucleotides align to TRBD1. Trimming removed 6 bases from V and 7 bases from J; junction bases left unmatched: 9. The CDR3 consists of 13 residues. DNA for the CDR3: TGTGCCAGCAGGGGGACAGAGGTGGGGGAGCAGTACTTC. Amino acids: CASRGTEVGEQYF.

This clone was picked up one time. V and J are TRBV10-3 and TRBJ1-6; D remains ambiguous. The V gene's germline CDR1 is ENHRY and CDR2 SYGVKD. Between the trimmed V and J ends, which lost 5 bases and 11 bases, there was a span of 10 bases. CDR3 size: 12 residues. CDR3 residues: CAISSSGTPLHF. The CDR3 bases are TGTGCCATCAGTTCCTCGGGGACACCCCTCCACTTT.

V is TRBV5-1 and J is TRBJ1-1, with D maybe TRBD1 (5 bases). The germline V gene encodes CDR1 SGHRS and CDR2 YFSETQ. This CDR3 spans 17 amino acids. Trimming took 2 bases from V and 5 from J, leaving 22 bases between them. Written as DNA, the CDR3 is TGCGCCAGCAGCTTTGTCGGGACTCTACCCTTCGGGACTGAAGCTTTCTTT. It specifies CASSFVGTLPFGTEAFF. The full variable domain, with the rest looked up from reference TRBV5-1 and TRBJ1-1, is KAGVTQTPRYLIKTRGQQVTLSCSPISGHRSVSWYQQTPGQGLQFLFEYFSETQRNKGNFPGRFSGRQFSNSRSEMNVSTLELGDSALYLCASSFVGTLPFGTEAFFGQGTRLTVV.

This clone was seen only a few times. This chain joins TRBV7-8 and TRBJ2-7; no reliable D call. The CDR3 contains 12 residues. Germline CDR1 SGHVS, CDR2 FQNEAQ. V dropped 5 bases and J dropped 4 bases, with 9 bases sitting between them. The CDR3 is CASSLGRYEQYF. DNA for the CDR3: TGTGCCAGCAGCCTCGGCAGGTACGAGCAGTACTTC. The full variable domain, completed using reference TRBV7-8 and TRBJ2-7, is GAGVSQSPRYKVAKRGQDVALRCDPISGHVSLFWYQQALGQGPEFLTYFQNEAQLDKSGLPSDRFFAERPEGSVSTLKIQRTQQEDSAVYLCASSLGRYEQYFGPGTRLTVT.

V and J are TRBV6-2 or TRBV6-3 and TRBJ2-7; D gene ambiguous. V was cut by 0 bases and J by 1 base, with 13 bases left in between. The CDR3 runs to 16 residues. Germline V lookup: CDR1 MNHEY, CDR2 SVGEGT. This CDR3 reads CASSYSASGQSYEQYF. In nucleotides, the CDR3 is TGTGCCAGCAGTTACTCCGCCTCGGGTCAATCCTACGAGCAGTACTTC.

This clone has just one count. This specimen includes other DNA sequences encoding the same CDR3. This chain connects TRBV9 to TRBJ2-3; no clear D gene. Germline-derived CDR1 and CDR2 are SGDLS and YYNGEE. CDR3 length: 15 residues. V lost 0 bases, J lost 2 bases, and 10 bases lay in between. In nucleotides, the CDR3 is TGTGCCAGCAGCGTAGCCCTCAGGTCCACAGATACGCAGTATTTT. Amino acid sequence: CASSVALRSTDTQYF.

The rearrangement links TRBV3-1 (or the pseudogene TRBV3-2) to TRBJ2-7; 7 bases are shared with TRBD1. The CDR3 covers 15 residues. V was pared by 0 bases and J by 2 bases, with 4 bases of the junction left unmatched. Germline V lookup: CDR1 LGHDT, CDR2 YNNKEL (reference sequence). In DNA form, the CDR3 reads TGTGCCAGCAGCCAAGAGGTGCAGGGGGCCTACGAGCAGTACTTC. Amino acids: CASSQEVQGAYEQYF.

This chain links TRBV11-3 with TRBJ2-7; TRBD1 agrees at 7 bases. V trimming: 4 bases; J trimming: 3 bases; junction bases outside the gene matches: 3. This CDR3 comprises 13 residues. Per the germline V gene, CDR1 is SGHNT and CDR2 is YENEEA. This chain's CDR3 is CASSSRDSYEQYF. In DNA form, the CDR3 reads TGTGCCAGCAGCTCCCGGGACAGCTACGAGCAGTACTTC.

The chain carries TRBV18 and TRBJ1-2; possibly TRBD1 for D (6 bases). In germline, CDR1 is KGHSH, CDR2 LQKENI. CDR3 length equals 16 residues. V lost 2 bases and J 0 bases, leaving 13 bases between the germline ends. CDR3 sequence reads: CASSPVRDTTNYGYTF. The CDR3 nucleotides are TGTGCCAGCTCACCAGTGAGGGACACAACTAACTATGGCTACACCTTC.

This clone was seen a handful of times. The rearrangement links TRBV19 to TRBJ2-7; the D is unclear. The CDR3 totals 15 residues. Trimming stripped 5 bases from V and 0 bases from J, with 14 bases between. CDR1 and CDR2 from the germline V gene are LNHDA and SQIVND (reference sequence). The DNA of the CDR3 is TGTGCCAGTAGTGAGTTATACCACGGCTCCTACGAGCAGTACTTC. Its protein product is CASSELYHGSYEQYF.

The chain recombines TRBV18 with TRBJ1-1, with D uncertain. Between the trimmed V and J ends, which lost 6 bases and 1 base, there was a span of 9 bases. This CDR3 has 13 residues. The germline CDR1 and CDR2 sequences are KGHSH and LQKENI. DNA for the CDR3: TGTGCCAGCTCTTCGACTGAGAACACTGAAGCTTTCTTT. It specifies CASSSTENTEAFF.

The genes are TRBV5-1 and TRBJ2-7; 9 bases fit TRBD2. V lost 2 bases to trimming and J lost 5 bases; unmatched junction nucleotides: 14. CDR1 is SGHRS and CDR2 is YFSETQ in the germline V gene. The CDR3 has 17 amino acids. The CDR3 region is CASSLPPGTSLYNEQYF. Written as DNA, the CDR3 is TGCGCCAGCAGCTTACCACCCGGGACTAGCCTTTACAACGAGCAGTACTTC.

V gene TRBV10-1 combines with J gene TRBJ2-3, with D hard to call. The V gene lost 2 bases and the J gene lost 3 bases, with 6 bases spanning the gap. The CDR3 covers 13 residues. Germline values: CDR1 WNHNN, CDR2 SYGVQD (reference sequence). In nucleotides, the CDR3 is TGCGCCAGCAGTGAGCTAGTAACAGATACGCAGTATTTT. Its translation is CASSELVTDTQYF.

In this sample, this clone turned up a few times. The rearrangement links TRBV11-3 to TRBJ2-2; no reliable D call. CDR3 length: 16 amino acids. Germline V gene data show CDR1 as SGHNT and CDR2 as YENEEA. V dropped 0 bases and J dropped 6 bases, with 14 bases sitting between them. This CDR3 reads CASSLDTAGRPGELFF. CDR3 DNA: TGTGCCAGCAGCTTAGATACGGCAGGCCGCCCCGGGGAGCTGTTTTTT.

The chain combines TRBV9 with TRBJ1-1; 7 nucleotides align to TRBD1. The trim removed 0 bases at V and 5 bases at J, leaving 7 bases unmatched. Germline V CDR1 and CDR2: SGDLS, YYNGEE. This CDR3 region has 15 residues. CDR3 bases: TGTGCCAGCAGCGTAGTTGAGGGGGCACGGACTGAAGCTTTCTTT. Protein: CASSVVEGARTEAFF.

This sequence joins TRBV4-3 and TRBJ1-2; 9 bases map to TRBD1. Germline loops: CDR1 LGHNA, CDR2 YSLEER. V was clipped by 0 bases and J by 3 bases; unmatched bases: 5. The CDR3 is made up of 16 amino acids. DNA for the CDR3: TGCGCCAGCAGCCAAGAGAACAGGGGGCAATACTATGGCTACACCTTC. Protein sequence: CASSQENRGQYYGYTF.

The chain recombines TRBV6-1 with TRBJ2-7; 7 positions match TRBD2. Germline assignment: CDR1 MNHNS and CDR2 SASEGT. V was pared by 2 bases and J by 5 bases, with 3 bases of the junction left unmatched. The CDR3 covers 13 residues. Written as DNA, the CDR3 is TGTGCCAGCAGTGAAAGGGGAGGGGACGAGCAGTACTTC. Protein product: CASSERGGDEQYF.

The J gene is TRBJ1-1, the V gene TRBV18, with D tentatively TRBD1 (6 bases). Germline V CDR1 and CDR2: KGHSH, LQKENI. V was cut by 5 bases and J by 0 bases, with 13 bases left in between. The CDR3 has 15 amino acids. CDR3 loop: CASSTTTGMNTEAFF. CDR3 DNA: TGTGCCAGCTCAACAACGACAGGAATGAACACTGAAGCTTTCTTT.

The CDR3 spells CASSQRDSPSPLHF. As DNA, the CDR3 is TGTGCCAGCAGCCAAAGGGACAGCCCCTCACCCCTCCACTTT. The chain employs TRBV11-3 and TRBJ1-6, with 7 bases matching TRBD1. Germline V gene data show CDR1 as SGHNT and CDR2 as YENEEA. The CDR3 consists of 14 residues. After removal of 5 bases from V and 10 bases from J, the junction contained 8 bases not matched to a gene.

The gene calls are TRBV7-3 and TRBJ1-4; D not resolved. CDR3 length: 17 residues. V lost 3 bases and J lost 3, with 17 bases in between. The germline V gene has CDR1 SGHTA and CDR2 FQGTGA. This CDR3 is CASSFIPRGRANEKLFF. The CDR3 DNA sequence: TGTGCCAGCAGCTTCATCCCTCGGGGTCGAGCTAATGAAAAACTGTTTTTT.

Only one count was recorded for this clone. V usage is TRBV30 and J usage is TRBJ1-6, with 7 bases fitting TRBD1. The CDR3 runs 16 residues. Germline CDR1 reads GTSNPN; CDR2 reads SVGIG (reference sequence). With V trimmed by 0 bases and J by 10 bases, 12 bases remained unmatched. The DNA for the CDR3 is TGTGCCTGGAGTGTAAAATTCGGCCAGGGGGACTCACCCCTCCACTTT. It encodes CAWSVKFGQGDSPLHF.

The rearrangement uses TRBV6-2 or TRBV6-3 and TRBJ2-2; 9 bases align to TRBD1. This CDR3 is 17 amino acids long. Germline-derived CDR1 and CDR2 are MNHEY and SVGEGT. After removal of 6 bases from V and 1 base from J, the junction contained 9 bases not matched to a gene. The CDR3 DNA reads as TGTGCCAGCAGCCCTGGGCTGGGACAGGGGAACACCGGGGAGCTGTTTTTT. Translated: CASSPGLGQGNTGELFF.

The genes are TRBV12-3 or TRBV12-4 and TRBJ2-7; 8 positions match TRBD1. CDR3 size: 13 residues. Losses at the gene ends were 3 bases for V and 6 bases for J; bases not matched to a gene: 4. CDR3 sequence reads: CASSFQGASEQYF. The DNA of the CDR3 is TGTGCCAGCAGTTTCCAGGGGGCAAGCGAGCAGTACTTC.